This T cell receptor (beta chain) was sequenced in a study of T cells in women clearing cervical HPV infection. After removal of 4 bases from V and 6 bases from J, the junction contained 8 bases not matched to a gene. This CDR3 is 15 amino acids long. Germline lookup yields CDR1 GTSNPN and CDR2 SVGIG (reference sequence). Study observations and caveats: Richness plus V gene abundances separated cases from controls with AUC roughly 0.83.

Worth noting for this clone: What it recognizes is unknown. The read falls 3 residues short of the CDR3 end, and the missing part is taken from the germline J gene.

Measured with immunoSEQ multiplex PCR; TCRdb has only the in-frame clones, and not every one. The repertoire table contains 31,000 or so clones. Sequenced sample: blood buffy coat. V gene TRBV30 combines with J gene TRBJ2-1, with 11 positions matching TRBD2. This TCR was recovered from a woman between 18 and 70 years old with a cervical HPV16 infection that either progressed to CIN3+ or cleared (not recorded which). The CDR3 reads CAWNAGLAGINEQFF. The part of the CDR3 DNA that was read is TGTGCCTGGAACGCCGGACTAGCGGGTATCAATGAG.